The TCR beta chain described here comes from a study of T cells in tumors after PD-1 blockade. Study details: Either cemiplimab 350 mg every 2 weeks or pembrolizumab 200 mg every 3 weeks was given. Some patients also took daily vismodegib 150 mg during anti-PD-1 treatment.

This CDR3 has 17 residues. Germline V CDR1 and CDR2: SEHNR, FQNEAQ (reference sequence). A remark on this clone: One junction end does not reproduce the germline sequence, and a read error may be involved.

The table came from immunoSEQ multiplex PCR; TCRdb's copy has only in-frame clones and leaves some out. The sample lists approximately 60,000 clones; around 80% were seen once. Source: PBMCs, taken before anti-PD-1 treatment. This TCR was sampled from a human donor with basal cell carcinoma. This sequence joins TRBV7-9 and TRBJ2-6, with TRBD1 as a possible D gene (6 bases). The CDR3 here is CASTLGTLNSGANVLTF. Written as DNA, the CDR3 is TGTGCCAGCACCTTAGGGACATTAAACTCTGGGGCCAACGTCCTGACTTTC. Together with reference TRBV7-9 and TRBJ2-6, the CDR3 gives the full variable domain: DTGVSQNPRHKITKRGQNVTFRCDPISEHNRLYWYRQTLGQGPEFLTYFQNEAQLEKSRLLSDRFSAERPKGSFSTLEIQRTEQGDSAMYLCASTLGTLNSGANVLTFGAGSRLTVL.